This TCR beta chain was documented in a study of cytotoxic CD8 clonotypes in ibrutinib-treated CLL. Remarks on this clone: The target antigen is unknown.

Clones were read by immunoSEQ multiplex PCR, and TCRdb kept only the in-frame ones, dropping some. The sample holds around 91,000 clones, about 86% seen once. Study results and limitations: Higher circulating CD8+ T-cell counts strongly accompanied higher baseline clonality, above age-matched healthy donors. Stable or contracted on treatment, public clonotypes were also uncommon. The times at which samples were taken varied between sustained-remission and progressing patients.

Specimen: PBMCs, collected before ibrutinib treatment. This receptor was obtained from a human donor with chronic lymphocytic leukemia.

This CDR3 is CASTGDALYYGYTF. CDR3 DNA sequence: TGTGCCAGCACAGGGGACGCTCTCTACTATGGCTACACCTTC. J is TRBJ1-2 and V is TRBV7-9; TRBD1 is a possible D gene (6 bases). The CDR3 totals 14 residues. CDR1 and CDR2 (germline): SEHNR, FQNEAQ (reference sequence). V was shortened by 7 bases and J by 3 bases, with 15 bases between the two germline ends.